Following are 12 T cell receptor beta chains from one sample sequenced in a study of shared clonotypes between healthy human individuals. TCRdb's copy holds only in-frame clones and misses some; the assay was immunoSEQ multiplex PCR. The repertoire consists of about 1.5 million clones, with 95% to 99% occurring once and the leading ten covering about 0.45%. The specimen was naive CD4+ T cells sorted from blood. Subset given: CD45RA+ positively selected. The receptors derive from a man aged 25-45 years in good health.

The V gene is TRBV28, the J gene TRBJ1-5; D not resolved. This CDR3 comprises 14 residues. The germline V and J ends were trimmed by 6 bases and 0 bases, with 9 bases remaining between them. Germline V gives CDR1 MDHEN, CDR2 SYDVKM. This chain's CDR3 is CASSVVPSNQPQHF. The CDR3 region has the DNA TGTGCCAGCAGCGTGGTCCCTAGCAATCAGCCCCAGCATTTT.

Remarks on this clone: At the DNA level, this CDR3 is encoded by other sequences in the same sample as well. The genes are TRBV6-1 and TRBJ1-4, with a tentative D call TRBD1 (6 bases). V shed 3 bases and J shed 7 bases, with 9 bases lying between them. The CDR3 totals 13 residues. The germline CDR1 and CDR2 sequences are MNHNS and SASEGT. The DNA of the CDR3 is TGTGCCAGCAGTGACAGGGGAGGTGAAAAACTGTTTTTT. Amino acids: CASSDRGGEKLFF.

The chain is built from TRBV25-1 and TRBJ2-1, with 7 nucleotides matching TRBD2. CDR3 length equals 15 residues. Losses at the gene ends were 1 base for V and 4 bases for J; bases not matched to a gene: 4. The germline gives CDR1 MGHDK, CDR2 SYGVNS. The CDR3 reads CASSEFGGGYNEQFF. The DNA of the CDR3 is TGTGCCAGCAGTGAATTTGGCGGGGGATACAATGAGCAGTTCTTC.

DNA of the CDR3: TGTGCCAGCAGAACTAGCGGGGGAATCCACTACAATGAGCAGTTCTTC. It yields the protein CASRTSGGIHYNEQFF. The V and J genes are TRBV7-9 and TRBJ2-1, with 11 bases aligning to TRBD2. J gave up 3 bases and V 6 bases, and 7 bases lay outside the gene matches. CDR1 is SEHNR and CDR2 is FQNEAQ in the germline V gene (reference sequence). The CDR3 covers 16 residues.

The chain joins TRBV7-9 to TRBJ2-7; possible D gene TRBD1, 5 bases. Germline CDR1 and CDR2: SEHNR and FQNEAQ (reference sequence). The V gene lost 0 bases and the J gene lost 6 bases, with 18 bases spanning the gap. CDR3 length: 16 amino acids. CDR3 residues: CASSLAGYRRPPEQYF. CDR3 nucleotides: TGTGCCAGCAGCTTAGCGGGGTACAGGCGGCCTCCCGAGCAGTACTTC.

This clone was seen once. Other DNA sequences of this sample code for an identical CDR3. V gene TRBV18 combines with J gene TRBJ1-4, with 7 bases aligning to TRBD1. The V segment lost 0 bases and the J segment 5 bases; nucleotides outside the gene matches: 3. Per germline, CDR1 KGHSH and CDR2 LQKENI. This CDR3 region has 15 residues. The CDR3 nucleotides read TGTGCCAGCTCACCACCGGGGACAGCGAATGAAAAACTGTTTTTT. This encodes CASSPPGTANEKLFF.

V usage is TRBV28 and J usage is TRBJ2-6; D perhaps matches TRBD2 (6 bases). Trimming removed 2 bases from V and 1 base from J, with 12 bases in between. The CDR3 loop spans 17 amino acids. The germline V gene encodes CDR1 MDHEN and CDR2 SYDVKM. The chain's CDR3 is CASSLGVGRSGANVLTF. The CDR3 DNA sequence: TGTGCCAGCAGTTTAGGTGTAGGGAGGTCTGGGGCCAACGTCCTGACTTTC.

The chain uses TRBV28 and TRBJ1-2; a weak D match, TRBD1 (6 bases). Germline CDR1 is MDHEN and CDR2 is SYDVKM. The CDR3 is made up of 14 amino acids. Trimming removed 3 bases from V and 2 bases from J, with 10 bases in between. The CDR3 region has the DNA TGTGCCAGCAGTTTGGGGGCGCAGAACTATGGCTACACCTTC. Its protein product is CASSLGAQNYGYTF.

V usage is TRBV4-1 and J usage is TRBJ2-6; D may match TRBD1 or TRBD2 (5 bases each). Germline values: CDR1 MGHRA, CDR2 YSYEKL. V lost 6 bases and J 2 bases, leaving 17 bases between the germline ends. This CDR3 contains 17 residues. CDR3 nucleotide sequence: TGCGCCAGCAGTCGGAAGATGGGGGAACCTGGGGCCAACGTCCTGACTTTC. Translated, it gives CASSRKMGEPGANVLTF.

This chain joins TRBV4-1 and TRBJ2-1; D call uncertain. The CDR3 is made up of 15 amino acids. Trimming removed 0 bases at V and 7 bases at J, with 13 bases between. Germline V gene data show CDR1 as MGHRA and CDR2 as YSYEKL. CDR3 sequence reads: CASSQDSNYRNEQFF. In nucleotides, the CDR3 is TGCGCCAGCAGCCAAGATTCTAATTACCGAAATGAGCAGTTCTTC.

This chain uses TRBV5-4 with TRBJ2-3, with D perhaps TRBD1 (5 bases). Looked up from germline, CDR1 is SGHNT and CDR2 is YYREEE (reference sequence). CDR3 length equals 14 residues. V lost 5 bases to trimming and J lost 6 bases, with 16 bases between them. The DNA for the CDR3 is TGTGCCAGCAGGTTAGAGACAGCCGGTGATACGCAGTATTTT. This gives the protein CASRLETAGDTQYF.

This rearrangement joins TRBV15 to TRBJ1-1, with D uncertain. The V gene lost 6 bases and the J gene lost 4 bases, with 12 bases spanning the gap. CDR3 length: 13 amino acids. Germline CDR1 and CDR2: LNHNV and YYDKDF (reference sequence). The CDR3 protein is CATSAAGGTEAFF. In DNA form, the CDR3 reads TGTGCCACCAGTGCCGCTGGAGGCACTGAAGCTTTCTTT.